This T cell receptor beta chain is drawn from a study of shared clonotypes between healthy human individuals. Findings and limits, study-wide: The genetic and exposure-history diversity represented was limited by few donors. Generally, estimated richness proved larger in naive subsets than it did in memory subsets.

Donors comprised healthy HIV-negative adults lacking recent acute infections or vaccinations. Splitting the CD4+ cells yielded a CD45RA+ naive subset and a CD45RA-negative memory subset. V dropped 4 bases and J dropped 0 bases, with 18 bases sitting between them. This CDR3 contains 17 residues. Germline V gives CDR1 SGHRS, CDR2 YFSETQ. This table comes from immunoSEQ multiplex PCR, and its TCRdb copy is limited to in-frame clones, with some not included. The sample contains millions of clones, over 85% of which appear only once. Worth noting for this clone: Its antigen remains unidentified.

V and J are TRBV5-1 and TRBJ2-3; D may be TRBD2 (8 bases). The receptor was isolated from a man aged 18 to 29 in good health. The sequenced material came from naive CD4+ T cells sorted from blood. Subset denoted: CD45RA+ positively selected. The CDR3 bases are TGCGCCAGCAGCCCCGGGAGGGGGCTTTTTAGCACAGATACGCAGTATTTT. It specifies CASSPGRGLFSTDTQYF. Full variable domain (outside the CDR3, taken from reference TRBV5-1 and TRBJ2-3): KAGVTQTPRYLIKTRGQQVTLSCSPISGHRSVSWYQQTPGQGLQFLFEYFSETQRNKGNFPGRFSGRQFSNSRSEMNVSTLELGDSALYLCASSPGRGLFSTDTQYFGPGTRLTVL.